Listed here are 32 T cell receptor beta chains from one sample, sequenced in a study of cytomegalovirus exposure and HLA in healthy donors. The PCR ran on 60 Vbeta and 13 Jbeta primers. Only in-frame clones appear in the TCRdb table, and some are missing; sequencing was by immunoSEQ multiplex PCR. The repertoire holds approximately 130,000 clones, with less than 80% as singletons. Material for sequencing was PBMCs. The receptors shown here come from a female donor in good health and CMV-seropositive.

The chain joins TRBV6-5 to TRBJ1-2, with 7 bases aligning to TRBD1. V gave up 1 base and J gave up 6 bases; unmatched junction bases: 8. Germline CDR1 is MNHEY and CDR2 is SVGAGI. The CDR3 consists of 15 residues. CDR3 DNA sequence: TGTGCCAGCAGTTACTTACCACAGGGGAAGGATGGCTACACCTTC. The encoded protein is CASSYLPQGKDGYTF.

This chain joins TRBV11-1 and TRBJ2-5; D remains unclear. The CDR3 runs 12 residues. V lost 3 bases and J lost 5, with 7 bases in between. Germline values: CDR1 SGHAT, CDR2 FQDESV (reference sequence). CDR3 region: CASSFSSETQYF. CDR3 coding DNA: TGTGCCAGCAGCTTTTCTTCCGAGACCCAGTACTTC. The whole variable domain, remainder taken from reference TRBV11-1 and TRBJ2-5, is EAEVAQSPRYKITEKSQAVAFWCDPISGHATLYWYRQILGQGPELLVQFQDESVVDDSQLPKDRFSAERLKGVDSTLKIQPAELGDSAMYLCASSFSSETQYFGPGTRLLVL.

This chain's CDR3 is CASSRTGSSTDTQYF. The CDR3 region has the DNA TGCGCCAGCAGCCGAACGGGGTCTAGCACAGATACGCAGTATTTT. The gene calls are TRBV4-1 and TRBJ2-3; weak D call: TRBD2 (5 bases). V lost 4 bases to trimming and J lost 0 bases, with 11 bases between them. Germline CDR1 is MGHRA and CDR2 is YSYEKL. There are 15 residues in the CDR3.

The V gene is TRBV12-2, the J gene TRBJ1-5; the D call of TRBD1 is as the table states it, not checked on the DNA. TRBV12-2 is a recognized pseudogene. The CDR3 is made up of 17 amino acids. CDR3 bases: TGTGCAAGTCGCTTAGAGGGAGCACAGGGTAGCAATCAGCCCCAGCATTTT. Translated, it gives CASRLEGAQGSNQPQHF.

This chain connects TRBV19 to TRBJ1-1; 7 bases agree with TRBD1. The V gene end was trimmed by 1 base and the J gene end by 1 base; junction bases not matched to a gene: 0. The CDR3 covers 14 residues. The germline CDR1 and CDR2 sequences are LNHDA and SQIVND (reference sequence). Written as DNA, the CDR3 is TGTGCCAGTAGTATAGGACAGGGGAACACTGAAGCTTTCTTT. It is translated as CASSIGQGNTEAFF.

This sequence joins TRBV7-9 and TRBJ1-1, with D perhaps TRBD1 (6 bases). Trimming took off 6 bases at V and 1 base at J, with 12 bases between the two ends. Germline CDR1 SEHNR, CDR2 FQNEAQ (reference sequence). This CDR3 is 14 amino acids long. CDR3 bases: TGTGCCAGCAGACAGGGACAAAAGAACACTGAAGCTTTCTTT. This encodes CASRQGQKNTEAFF. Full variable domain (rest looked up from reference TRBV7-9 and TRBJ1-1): DTGVSQNPRHKITKRGQNVTFRCDPISEHNRLYWYRQTLGQGPEFLTYFQNEAQLEKSRLLSDRFSAERPKGSFSTLEIQRTEQGDSAMYLCASRQGQKNTEAFFGQGTRLTVV.

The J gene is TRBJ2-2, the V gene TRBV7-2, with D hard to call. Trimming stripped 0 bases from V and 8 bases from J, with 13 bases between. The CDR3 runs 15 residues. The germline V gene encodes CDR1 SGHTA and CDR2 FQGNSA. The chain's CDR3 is CASSLAVARNGELFF. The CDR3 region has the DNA TGTGCCAGCAGCTTAGCGGTAGCTAGGAATGGGGAGCTGTTTTTT.

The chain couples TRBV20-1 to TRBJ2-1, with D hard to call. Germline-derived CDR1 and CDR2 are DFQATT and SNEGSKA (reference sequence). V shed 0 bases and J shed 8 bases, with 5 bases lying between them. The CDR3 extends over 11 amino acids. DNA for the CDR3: TGCAGTGCTAGAGATCAGTATGAGCAGTTCTTC. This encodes CSARDQYEQFF.

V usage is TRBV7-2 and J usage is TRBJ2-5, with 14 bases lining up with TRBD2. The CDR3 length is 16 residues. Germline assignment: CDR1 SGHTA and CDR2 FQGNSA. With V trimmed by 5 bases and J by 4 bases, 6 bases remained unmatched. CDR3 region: CASSPTSGGAGETQYF. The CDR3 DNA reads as TGTGCCAGCAGCCCGACTAGCGGGGGGGCCGGAGAGACCCAGTACTTC.

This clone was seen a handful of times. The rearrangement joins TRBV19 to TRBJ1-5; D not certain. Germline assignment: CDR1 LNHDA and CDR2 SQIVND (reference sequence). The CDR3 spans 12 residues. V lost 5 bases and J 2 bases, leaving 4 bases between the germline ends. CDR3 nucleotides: TGTGCCAGTAGTCCTCGCAATCAGCCCCAGCATTTT. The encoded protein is CASSPRNQPQHF.

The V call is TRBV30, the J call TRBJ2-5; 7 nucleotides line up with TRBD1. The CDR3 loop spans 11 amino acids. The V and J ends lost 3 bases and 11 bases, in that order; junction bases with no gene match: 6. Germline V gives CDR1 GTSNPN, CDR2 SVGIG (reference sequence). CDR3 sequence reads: CAWRQGFEQYF. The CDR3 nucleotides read TGTGCCTGGAGACAGGGGTTTGAGCAGTACTTC.

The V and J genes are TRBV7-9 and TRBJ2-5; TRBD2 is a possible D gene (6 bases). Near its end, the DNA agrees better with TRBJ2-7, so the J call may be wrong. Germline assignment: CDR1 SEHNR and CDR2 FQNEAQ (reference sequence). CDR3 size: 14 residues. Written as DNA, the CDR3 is TGTGCCAGCAGCGGAGGGGCGGCTGCCTACGAGCAGTACTTC. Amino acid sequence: CASSGGAAAYEQYF.

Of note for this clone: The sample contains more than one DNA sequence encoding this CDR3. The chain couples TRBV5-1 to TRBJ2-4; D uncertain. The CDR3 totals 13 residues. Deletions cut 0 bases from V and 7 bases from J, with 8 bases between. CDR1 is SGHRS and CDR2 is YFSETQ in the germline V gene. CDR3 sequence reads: CASSLGQVNIQYF. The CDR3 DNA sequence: TGCGCCAGCAGCTTGGGGCAGGTTAACATTCAGTACTTC. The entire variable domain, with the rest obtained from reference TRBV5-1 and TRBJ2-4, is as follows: KAGVTQTPRYLIKTRGQQVTLSCSPISGHRSVSWYQQTPGQGLQFLFEYFSETQRNKGNFPGRFSGRQFSNSRSEMNVSTLELGDSALYLCASSLGQVNIQYFGAGTRLSVL.

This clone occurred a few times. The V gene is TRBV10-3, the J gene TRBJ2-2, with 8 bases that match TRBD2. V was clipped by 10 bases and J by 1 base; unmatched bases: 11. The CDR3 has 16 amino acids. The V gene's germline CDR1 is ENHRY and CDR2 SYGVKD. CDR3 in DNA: TGTGCCACCACACGGGGGGGTAGCGGGAACACCGGGGAGCTGTTTTTT. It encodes CATTRGGSGNTGELFF.

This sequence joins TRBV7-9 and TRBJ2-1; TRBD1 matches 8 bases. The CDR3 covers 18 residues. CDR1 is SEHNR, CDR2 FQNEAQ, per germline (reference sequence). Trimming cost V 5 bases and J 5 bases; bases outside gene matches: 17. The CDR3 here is CASSPKGSRTGFHNEQFF. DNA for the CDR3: TGTGCCAGCAGCCCCAAGGGGAGCAGGACAGGGTTCCACAATGAGCAGTTCTTC.

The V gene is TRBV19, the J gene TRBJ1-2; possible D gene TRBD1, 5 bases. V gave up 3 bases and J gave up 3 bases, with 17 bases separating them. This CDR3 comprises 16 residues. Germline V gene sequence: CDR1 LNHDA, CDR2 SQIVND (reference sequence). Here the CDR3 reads CASSIVGSEGHYGYTF. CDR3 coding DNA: TGTGCCAGTAGTATTGTTGGGTCGGAGGGACACTATGGCTACACCTTC.

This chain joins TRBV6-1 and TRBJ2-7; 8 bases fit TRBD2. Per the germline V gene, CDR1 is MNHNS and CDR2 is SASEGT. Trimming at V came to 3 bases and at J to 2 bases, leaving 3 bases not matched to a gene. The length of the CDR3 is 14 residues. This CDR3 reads CASSDLGLAYEQYF. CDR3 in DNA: TGTGCCAGCAGTGACTTGGGACTAGCCTACGAGCAGTACTTC.

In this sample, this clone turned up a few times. CDR3 in amino acids: CASSMDSTYEQYF. DNA of the CDR3: TGTGCCAGCAGTATGGACAGTACCTACGAGCAGTACTTC. V and J are TRBV27 and TRBJ2-7, with D possibly TRBD1 on 6 matching bases. The CDR3 is 13 amino acids. Germline CDR1 is MNHEY and CDR2 is SMNVEV (reference sequence). V dropped 5 bases and J dropped 2 bases, with 10 bases sitting between them.

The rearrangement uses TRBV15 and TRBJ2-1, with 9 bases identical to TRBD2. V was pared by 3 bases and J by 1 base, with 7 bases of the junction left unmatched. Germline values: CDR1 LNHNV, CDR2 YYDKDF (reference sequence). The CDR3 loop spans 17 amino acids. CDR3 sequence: CATSRGGLAWSYNEQFF. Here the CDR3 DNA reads TGTGCCACCAGCAGGGGGGGACTAGCATGGTCCTACAATGAGCAGTTCTTC.

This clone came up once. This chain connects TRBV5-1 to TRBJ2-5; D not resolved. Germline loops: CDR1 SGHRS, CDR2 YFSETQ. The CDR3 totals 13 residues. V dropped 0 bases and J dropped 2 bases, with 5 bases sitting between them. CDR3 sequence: CASSLELQETQYF. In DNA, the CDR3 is TGCGCCAGCAGCTTGGAACTTCAAGAGACCCAGTACTTC. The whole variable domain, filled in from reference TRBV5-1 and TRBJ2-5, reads KAGVTQTPRYLIKTRGQQVTLSCSPISGHRSVSWYQQTPGQGLQFLFEYFSETQRNKGNFPGRFSGRQFSNSRSEMNVSTLELGDSALYLCASSLELQETQYFGPGTRLLVL.

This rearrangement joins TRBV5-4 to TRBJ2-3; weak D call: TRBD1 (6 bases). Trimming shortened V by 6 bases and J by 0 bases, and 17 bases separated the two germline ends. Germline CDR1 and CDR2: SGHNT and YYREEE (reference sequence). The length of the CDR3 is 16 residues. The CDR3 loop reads CASNKGQPTSTDTQYF. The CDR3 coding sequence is TGTGCCAGCAACAAAGGACAGCCCACTAGCACAGATACGCAGTATTTT.

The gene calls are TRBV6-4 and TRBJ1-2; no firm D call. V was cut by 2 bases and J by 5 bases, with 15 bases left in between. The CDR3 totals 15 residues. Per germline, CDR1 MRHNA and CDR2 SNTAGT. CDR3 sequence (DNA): TGTGCCAGCAGTGACGGCTTCCAGTTGATATATGGCTACACCTTC. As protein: CASSDGFQLIYGYTF.

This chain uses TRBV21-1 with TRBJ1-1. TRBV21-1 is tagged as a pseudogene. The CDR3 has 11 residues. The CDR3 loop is CASSTGVEAFF. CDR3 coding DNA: TGTGCCAGCAGCACCGGAGTCGAAGCTTTCTTT.

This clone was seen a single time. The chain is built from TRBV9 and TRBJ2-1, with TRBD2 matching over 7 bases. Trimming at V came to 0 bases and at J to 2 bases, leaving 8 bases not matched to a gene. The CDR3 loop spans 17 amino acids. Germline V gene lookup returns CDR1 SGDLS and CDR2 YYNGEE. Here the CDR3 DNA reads TGTGCCAGCAGCGTAGGGGGGGGTCTGGGCACCTACAATGAGCAGTTCTTC. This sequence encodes CASSVGGGLGTYNEQFF.

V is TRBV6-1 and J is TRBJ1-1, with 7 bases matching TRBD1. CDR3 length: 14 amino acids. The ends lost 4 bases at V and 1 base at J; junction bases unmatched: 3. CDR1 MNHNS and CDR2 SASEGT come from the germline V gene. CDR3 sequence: CASSGGQRNTEAFF. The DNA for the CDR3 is TGTGCCAGCAGTGGGGGACAGCGGAACACTGAAGCTTTCTTT.

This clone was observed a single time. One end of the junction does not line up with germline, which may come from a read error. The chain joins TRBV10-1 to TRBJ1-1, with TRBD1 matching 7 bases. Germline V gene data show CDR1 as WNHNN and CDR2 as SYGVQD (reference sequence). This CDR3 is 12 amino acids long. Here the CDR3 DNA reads TGCGCCGGGATACAGGGGAACGCTGAAGCTTTCTTT. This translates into CAGIQGNAEAFF.

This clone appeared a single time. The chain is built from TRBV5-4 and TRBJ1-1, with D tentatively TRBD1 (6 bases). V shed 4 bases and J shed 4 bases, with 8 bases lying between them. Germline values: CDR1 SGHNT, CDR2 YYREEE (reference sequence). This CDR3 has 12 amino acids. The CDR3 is CASSKQGTEAFF. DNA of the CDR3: TGTGCCAGCAGCAAACAGGGCACTGAAGCTTTCTTT. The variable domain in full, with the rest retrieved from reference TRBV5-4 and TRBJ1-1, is ETGVTQSPTHLIKTRGQQVTLRCSSQSGHNTVSWYQQALGQGPQFIFQYYREEENGRGNFPPRFSGLQFPNYSSELNVNALELDDSALYLCASSKQGTEAFFGQGTRLTVV.

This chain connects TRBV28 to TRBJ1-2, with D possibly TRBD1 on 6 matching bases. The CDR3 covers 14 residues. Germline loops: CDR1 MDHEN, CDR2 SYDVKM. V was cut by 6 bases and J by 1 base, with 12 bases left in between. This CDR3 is CASRIGGGNYGYTF. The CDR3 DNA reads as TGTGCCAGCAGGATAGGGGGTGGTAACTATGGCTACACCTTC.

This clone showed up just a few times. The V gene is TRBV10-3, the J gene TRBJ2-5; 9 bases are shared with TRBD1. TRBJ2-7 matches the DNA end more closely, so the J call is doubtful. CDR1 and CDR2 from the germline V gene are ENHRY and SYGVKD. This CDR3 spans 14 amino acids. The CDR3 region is CAISDRQGEYEQYF. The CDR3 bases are TGTGCCATCAGTGATAGACAGGGGGAATACGAGCAGTACTTC.

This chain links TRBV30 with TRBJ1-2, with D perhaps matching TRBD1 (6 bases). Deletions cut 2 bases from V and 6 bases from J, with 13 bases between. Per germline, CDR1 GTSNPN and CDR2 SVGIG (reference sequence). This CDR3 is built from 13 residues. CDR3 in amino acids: CAWSRGQKDGYTF. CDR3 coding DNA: TGTGCCTGGAGTAGAGGACAGAAGGATGGCTACACCTTC.

CDR3 DNA: TGTGCCACCTACGGCAGATCTGGGCATGGCTACACCTTC. Its translation is CATYGRSGHGYTF. This sequence joins TRBV6-5 and TRBJ1-2, with D hard to call. The CDR3 contains 13 residues. The germline V and J ends were trimmed by 10 bases and 6 bases, with 18 bases remaining between them. The germline CDR1 and CDR2 sequences are MNHEY and SVGAGI.

The CDR3 bases are TGCGCCAGCAGCCCCGACCCAGGGGGATCTCAGCCCCAGCATTTT. Protein: CASSPDPGGSQPQHF. This chain uses TRBV4-1 with TRBJ1-5; 7 nucleotides line up with TRBD1. The length of the CDR3 is 15 residues. The J segment lost 6 bases and the V segment lost 4 bases, leaving 9 bases of the junction unmatched. The germline V gene has CDR1 MGHRA and CDR2 YSYEKL.